This T cell receptor beta chain appears in the sequencing data of a study of blood T cells in healthy people across ages. The wider study: About one barcoded beta molecule per two T cells came from capture by template switching.

The donors, all healthy, were Caucasians living in Russia, aged about 6 to 90. With a J-beta primer mix and a sample-barcoded 5' primer, a second PCR ran about 7 to 11 cycles. TCRdb re-derived calls from the 5' RACE reads in MiXCR, one entry per CDR3 protein. The sample has 1.2 million to 1.5 million distinct CDR3 sequences, 42% seen once. Germline CDR1 PRHDT, CDR2 FYEKMQ (reference sequence). V lost 3 bases to trimming and J lost 1 base; unmatched junction nucleotides: 8. CDR3 length: 17 residues. This sequence originates from a woman aged 18-30 years in good health. The source material was blood. The chain combines TRBV13 with TRBJ2-1, with TRBD2 identical over 8 bases. The CDR3 reads CASSFPRGGRSYNEQFF. Written as DNA, the CDR3 is TGTGCCAGCAGCTTTCCCCGGGGGGGGAGGTCCTACAATGAGCAGTTCTTC.